Presented here are 18 T cell receptor beta chains from one specimen sequenced in a study of regulatory T cells in long-lasting Graves disease. The time point is: newly diagnosed GD, antithyroid drugs for less than 3 months. Isolated PBMC RNA provided the starting material for the TCR library. For TCR beta, libraries came from iRepertoire HTBI primers and Arm-PCR of CDR3 regions. TCRdb redid the calling of the multiplex PCR reads with MiXCR, one entry per CDR3 protein. This sample has 350,000 to 450,000 distinct CDR3 sequences, with approximately 10% found just once. The sample was also linked to a second study, of T cells in Graves' hyperthyroidism and ophthalmopathy.

Source: peripheral blood mononuclear cells (PBMCs), taken at new diagnosis, from a patient treated with antithyroid drugs. These receptors all stem from a woman between 18 and 30 years old with Graves disease.

The V gene is TRBV5-1, the J gene TRBJ2-7, with 7 bases matching TRBD2. This CDR3 is 14 amino acids long. Germline values: CDR1 SGHRS, CDR2 YFSETQ. Trimming cost V 0 bases and J 4 bases; bases outside gene matches: 4. CDR3 bases: TGCGCCAGCAGCTTGGGAGGGGAGGGGTACGAGCAGTACTTC. Protein sequence: CASSLGGEGYEQYF.

This clonotype appeared many times. Sequence at one end of the junction differs from germline and may be a read error. The chain couples TRBV7-7 to TRBJ2-5; TRBD2 agrees at 10 bases. The CDR3 covers 14 residues. In germline, CDR1 is SSHAT, CDR2 FNYEAQ (reference sequence). CDR3 nucleotide sequence: TGTGCTAGCAGCTATACTAGCGGGGCTGAGACCCAGTACTTC. Protein: CASSYTSGAETQYF.

V is TRBV10-3 and J is TRBJ1-5, with 8 bases identical to TRBD1. Germline values: CDR1 ENHRY, CDR2 SYGVKD. The CDR3 covers 13 residues. The J segment lost 6 bases and the V segment lost 10 bases, leaving 8 bases of the junction unmatched. The CDR3 DNA is TGTGCCACAACGGCGGACAGGGCTCAGCCCCAGCATTTT. Encoded protein: CATTADRAQPQHF.

This clonotype has at least ten counts. The rearrangement uses TRBV28 and TRBJ2-5; 8 positions match TRBD1. This CDR3 spans 14 amino acids. Germline V gene data show CDR1 as MDHEN and CDR2 as SYDVKM. The junction had 1 base not matched to a gene; V was cut back by 3 bases and J by 1 base. The CDR3, as DNA: TGTGCCAGCAGTTTCAGGGGGCCCCAAGAGACCCAGTACTTC. Amino acids: CASSFRGPQETQYF.

This clonotype came up a few times. The chain employs TRBV20-1 and TRBJ1-5; D call uncertain. The CDR3 runs to 13 residues. The germline CDR1 and CDR2 sequences are DFQATT and SNEGSKA (reference sequence). V dropped 4 bases and J dropped 2 bases, with 9 bases sitting between them. For the CDR3, the DNA is TGCAGTGCTATCGGGCACGGCAATCAGCCCCAGCATTTT. Translating gives CSAIGHGNQPQHF.

This clonotype was recorded at least ten times. The chain has TRBV13 and TRBJ2-1; D might be TRBD2 (6 bases). This CDR3 spans 16 amino acids. V was cut by 3 bases and J by 4 bases, with 16 bases left in between. Germline V CDR1 and CDR2: PRHDT, FYEKMQ (reference sequence). CDR3 sequence reads: CASSLPGSGSYNEQFF. CDR3 bases: TGTGCCAGCAGCTTGCCGGGCAGCGGGTCGTACAATGAGCAGTTCTTC.

At least ten counts were recorded for this clonotype. The chain recombines TRBV7-9 with TRBJ2-5, with 7 bases matching TRBD1. J lost 5 bases, V lost 6 bases, and 9 bases had no gene match. Germline V gives CDR1 SEHNR, CDR2 FQNEAQ (reference sequence). This CDR3 comprises 14 residues. CDR3 sequence: CASSKTGMGETQYF. CDR3 bases: TGTGCCAGCAGTAAGACAGGGATGGGCGAGACCCAGTACTTC. Together with reference TRBV7-9 and TRBJ2-5, the CDR3 gives the full variable domain: DTGVSQNPRHKITKRGQNVTFRCDPISEHNRLYWYRQTLGQGPEFLTYFQNEAQLEKSRLLSDRFSAERPKGSFSTLEIQRTEQGDSAMYLCASSKTGMGETQYFGPGTRLLVL.

This rearrangement joins TRBV9 to TRBJ2-5; 9 bases agree with TRBD2. V gave up 4 bases and J gave up 5 bases; unmatched junction bases: 12. The germline CDR1 and CDR2 sequences are SGDLS and YYNGEE. The CDR3 spans 16 residues. Here the CDR3 DNA reads TGTGCCAGCAGCCGCAAACACACTGCGGGAGGGGAGACCCAGTACTTC. Translating it yields CASSRKHTAGGETQYF. Full variable domain (remainder filled in from reference TRBV9 and TRBJ2-5): DSGVTQTPKHLITATGQRVTLRCSPRSGDLSVYWYQQSLDQGLQFLIQYYNGEERAKGNILERFSAQQFPDLHSELNLSSLELGDSALYFCASSRKHTAGGETQYFGPGTRLLVL.

With regard to this clonotype: Since no conserved phenylalanine or tryptophan closes the CDR3, a read error is the likely cause. The rearrangement joins TRBV14 to TRBJ2-5, with 9 bases matching TRBD2. The trim removed 5 bases at V and 11 bases at J, leaving 3 bases unmatched. The CDR3 runs to 11 residues. Germline V gives CDR1 SGHDN, CDR2 FVKESK. The CDR3 is CASSSTSGQYS. CDR3 nucleotides: TGTGCCAGCAGCTCGACTAGCGGTCAGTACTCC.

This clonotype was seen ten or more times. The chain links TRBV3-1 to TRBJ2-1, with D uncertain. This CDR3 spans 11 amino acids. The germline V gene encodes CDR1 LGHDT and CDR2 YNNKEL (reference sequence). V was shortened by 5 bases and J by 10 bases, with 9 bases between the two germline ends. DNA of the CDR3: TGTGCCAGCAGCAGCCCCGGGGAGCAGTTCTTC. It codes for CASSSPGEQFF.

The chain recombines TRBV29-1 with TRBJ2-1; no reliable D call. The V gene lost 1 base and the J gene lost 4 bases, with 8 bases spanning the gap. The CDR3 spans 13 residues. Germline CDR1 and CDR2: SQVTM and ANQGSEA. CDR3 region: CSVEGVEYNEQFF. As DNA, the CDR3 is TGCAGCGTTGAAGGGGTCGAATACAATGAGCAGTTCTTC.

This clonotype occurred many times. This sequence joins TRBV20-1 and TRBJ2-3; no clear D gene. The CDR3 has 13 amino acids. Germline V gives CDR1 DFQATT, CDR2 SNEGSKA (reference sequence). V was clipped by 5 bases and J by 1 base, with 10 bases between them. CDR3 in amino acids: CSAGVRRTDTQYF. The CDR3, as DNA: TGCAGTGCTGGGGTGAGACGCACAGATACGCAGTATTTT.

Many counts were recorded for this clonotype. The genes are TRBV25-1 and TRBJ1-3; D unresolved. The length of the CDR3 is 15 residues. Per the germline V gene, CDR1 is MGHDK and CDR2 is SYGVNS. V lost 3 bases to trimming and J lost 1 base, with 10 bases between them. The chain's CDR3 is CASSDVFPSGNTIYF. For the CDR3, the DNA is TGTGCCAGCAGTGATGTGTTCCCATCTGGAAACACCATATATTTT.

The table lists this clonotype with a few counts. The chain couples TRBV9 to TRBJ2-1; 7 bases align to TRBD1. Looked up from germline, CDR1 is SGDLS and CDR2 is YYNGEE. CDR3 size: 15 residues. The J segment lost 0 bases and the V segment lost 6 bases, leaving 6 bases of the junction unmatched. CDR3 sequence reads: CASTRQGNSYNEQFF. The CDR3 DNA follows: TGTGCCAGCACCCGACAGGGTAACTCCTACAATGAGCAGTTCTTC.

This clonotype was seen ten or more times. The chain uses TRBV7-3 and TRBJ2-2; TRBD1 aligns across 9 bases. V lost 5 bases and J lost 5; bases outside the gene matches: 12. The CDR3 consists of 17 residues. Germline CDR1 SGHTA, CDR2 FQGTGA. CDR3 DNA: TGTGCCAGCAGCCCCATGGACAGGGGCGCAAGTACCGGGGAGCTGTTTTTT. Its translation is CASSPMDRGASTGELFF. The full variable domain, its missing parts supplied by reference TRBV7-3 and TRBJ2-2, is GAGVSQTPSNKVTEKGKYVELRCDPISGHTALYWYRQSLGQGPEFLIYFQGTGAADDSGLPNDRFFAVRPEGSVSTLKIQRTERGDSAVYLCASSPMDRGASTGELFFGEGSRLTVL.

CDR3 nucleotide sequence: TGCGCCAGCAGCCAAGATCCTGGCAGGGGCTGGGAAGAACTGTTTTTT. Encoded protein: CASSQDPGRGWEELFF. The chain links TRBV4-3 to TRBJ1-4, with TRBD1 as a possible D gene (6 bases). Trimming removed 0 bases from V and 12 bases from J, with 20 bases in between. This CDR3 has 16 amino acids. Germline V lookup: CDR1 LGHNA, CDR2 YSLEER.

The chain combines TRBV7-2 with TRBJ2-7; D might be TRBD2 (6 bases). Germline V gives CDR1 SGHTA, CDR2 FQGNSA. The CDR3 has 12 amino acids. In DNA, the CDR3 is TGTGCCAGTTGGGACTTCGAATATGAGCAGTGCGTC. Its protein is CASWDFEYEQCV.

In its sample, this clonotype was seen many times. The chain links TRBV12-3 or TRBV12-4 to TRBJ2-2; TRBD1 is a possible D gene (5 bases). V lost 4 bases and J lost 0, with 12 bases in between. This CDR3 has 16 residues. Here the CDR3 reads CASSYATGPNTGELFF. In nucleotides, the CDR3 is TGTGCCAGCAGTTACGCTACAGGTCCGAACACCGGGGAGCTGTTTTTT.